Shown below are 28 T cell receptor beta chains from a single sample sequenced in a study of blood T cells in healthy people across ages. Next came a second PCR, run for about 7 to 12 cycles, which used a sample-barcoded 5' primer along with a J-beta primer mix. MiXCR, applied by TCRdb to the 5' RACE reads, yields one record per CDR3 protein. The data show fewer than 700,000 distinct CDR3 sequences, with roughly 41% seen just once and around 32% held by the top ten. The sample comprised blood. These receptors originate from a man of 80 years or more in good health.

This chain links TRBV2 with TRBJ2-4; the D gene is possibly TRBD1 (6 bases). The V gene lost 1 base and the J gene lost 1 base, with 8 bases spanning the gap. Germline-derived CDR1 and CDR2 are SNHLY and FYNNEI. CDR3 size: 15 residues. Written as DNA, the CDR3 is TGTGCCAGCAGTGAAGATAGGGGGGCCAAAAACATTCAGTACTTC. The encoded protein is CASSEDRGAKNIQYF.

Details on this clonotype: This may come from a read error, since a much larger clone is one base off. CDR3 loop: CSPGTVRGTQYF. The CDR3 nucleotides are TGCAGCCCCGGGACAGTGCGGGGTACGCAGTATTTT. The gene calls are TRBV29-1 and TRBJ2-3; weak D call: TRBD1 (7 bases). The CDR3 length is 12 residues. Trimming left V 8 bases short and J 8 bases short, with 17 bases between. Looked up from germline, CDR1 is SQVTM and CDR2 is ANQGSEA.

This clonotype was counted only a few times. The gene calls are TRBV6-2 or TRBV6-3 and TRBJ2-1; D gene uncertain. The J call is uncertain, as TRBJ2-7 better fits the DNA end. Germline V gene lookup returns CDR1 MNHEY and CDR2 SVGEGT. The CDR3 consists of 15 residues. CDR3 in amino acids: CASSLRRSSYNEQYF. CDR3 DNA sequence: TGTGCCAGCAGTCTTCGTCGAAGCTCCTACAATGAGCAGTACTTC.

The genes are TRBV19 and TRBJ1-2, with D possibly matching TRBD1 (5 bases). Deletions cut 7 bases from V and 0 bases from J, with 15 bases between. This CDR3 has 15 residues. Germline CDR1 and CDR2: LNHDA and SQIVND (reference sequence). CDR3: CASTSSGAANYGYTF. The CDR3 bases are TGTGCCAGTACCTCTTCCGGGGCAGCTAACTATGGCTACACCTTC.

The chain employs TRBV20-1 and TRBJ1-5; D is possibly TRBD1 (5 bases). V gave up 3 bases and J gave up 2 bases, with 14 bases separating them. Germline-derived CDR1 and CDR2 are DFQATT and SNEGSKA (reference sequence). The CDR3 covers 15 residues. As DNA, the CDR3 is TGCAGTGCTAGGGGAAGGGGTTATGGCAATCAGCCCCAGCATTTT. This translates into CSARGRGYGNQPQHF.

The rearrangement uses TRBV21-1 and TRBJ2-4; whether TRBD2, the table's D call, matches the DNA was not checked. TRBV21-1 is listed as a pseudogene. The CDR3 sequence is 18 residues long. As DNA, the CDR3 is TGTGCCAGCAGGTCGGGACTAGCGGCGAGCCTAGCCAAAAACATTCAGTACTTC. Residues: CASRSGLAASLAKNIQYF.

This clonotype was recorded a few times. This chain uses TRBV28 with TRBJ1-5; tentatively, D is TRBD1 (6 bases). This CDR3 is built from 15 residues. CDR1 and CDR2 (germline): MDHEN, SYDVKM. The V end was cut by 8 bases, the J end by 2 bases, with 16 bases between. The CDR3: CASPPRDTRNQPQHF. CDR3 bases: TGTGCCAGCCCGCCCCGGGACACCCGCAATCAGCCCCAGCATTTT. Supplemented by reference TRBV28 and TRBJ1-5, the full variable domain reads DVKVTQSSRYLVKRTGEKVFLECVQDMDHENMFWYRQDPGLGLRLIYFSYDVKMKEKGDIPEGYSVSREKKERFSLILESASTNQTSMYLCASPPRDTRNQPQHFGDGTRLSIL.

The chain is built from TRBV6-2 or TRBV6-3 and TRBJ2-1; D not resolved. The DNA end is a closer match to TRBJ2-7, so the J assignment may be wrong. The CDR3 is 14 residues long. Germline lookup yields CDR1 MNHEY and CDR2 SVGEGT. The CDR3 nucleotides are TGTGCCAGCAGTTATCGAAGCTCCTACAATGAGCAGTACTTC. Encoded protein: CASSYRSSYNEQYF.

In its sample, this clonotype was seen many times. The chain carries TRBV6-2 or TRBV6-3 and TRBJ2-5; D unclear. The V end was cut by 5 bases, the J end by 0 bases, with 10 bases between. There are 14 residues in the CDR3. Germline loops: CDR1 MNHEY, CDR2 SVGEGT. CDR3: CASSLRANQETQYF. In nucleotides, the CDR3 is TGTGCCAGCAGTCTAAGAGCGAACCAAGAGACCCAGTACTTC.

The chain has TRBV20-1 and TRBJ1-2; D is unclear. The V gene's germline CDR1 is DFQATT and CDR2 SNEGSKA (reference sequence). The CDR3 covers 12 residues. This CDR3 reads CRAADGYYGYTF. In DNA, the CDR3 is TGCAGGGCTGCTGACGGCTACTATGGCTACACCTTC.

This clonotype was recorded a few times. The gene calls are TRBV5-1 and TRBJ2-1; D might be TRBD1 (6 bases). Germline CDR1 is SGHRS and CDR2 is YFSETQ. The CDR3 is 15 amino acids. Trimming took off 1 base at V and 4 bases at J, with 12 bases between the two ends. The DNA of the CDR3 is TGCGCCAGCAGCTTGACCGGGACACCTTACAATGAGCAGTTCTTC. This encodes CASSLTGTPYNEQFF.

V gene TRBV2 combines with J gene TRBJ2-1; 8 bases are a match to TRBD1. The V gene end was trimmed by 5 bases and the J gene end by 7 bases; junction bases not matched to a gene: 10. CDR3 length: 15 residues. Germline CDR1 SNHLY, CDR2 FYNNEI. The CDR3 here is CASSPWQGARNEQFF. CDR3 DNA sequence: TGTGCCAGCAGTCCTTGGCAGGGGGCGCGTAATGAGCAGTTCTTC.

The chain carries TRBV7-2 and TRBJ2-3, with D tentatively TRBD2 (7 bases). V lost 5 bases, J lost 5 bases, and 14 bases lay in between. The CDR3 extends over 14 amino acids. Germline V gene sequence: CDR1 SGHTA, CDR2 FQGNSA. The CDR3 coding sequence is TGTGCCAGCAGCGTGGCGGGGGCTGGAGATACGCAGTATTTT. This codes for CASSVAGAGDTQYF.

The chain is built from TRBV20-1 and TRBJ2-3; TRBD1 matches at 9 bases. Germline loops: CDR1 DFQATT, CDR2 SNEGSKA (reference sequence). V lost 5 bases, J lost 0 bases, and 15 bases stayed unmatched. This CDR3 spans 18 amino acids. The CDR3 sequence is CSASPGQGRASSTDTQYF. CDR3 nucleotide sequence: TGCAGTGCTTCCCCTGGACAGGGGAGGGCCTCTAGCACAGATACGCAGTATTTT.

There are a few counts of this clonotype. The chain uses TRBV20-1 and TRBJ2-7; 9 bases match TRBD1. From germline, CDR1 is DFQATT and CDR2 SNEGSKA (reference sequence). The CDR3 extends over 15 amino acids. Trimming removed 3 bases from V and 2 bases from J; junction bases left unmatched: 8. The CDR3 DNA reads TGCAGTGCTAGCCCCCGGGACAGGGTGACCTACGAGCAGTACTTC. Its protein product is CSASPRDRVTYEQYF.

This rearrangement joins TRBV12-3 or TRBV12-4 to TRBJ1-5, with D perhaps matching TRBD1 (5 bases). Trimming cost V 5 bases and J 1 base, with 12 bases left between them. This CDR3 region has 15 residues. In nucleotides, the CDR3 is TGTGCCAGCAGTCCGGGCCCAGGGAGCAATCAGCCCCAGCATTTT. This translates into CASSPGPGSNQPQHF.

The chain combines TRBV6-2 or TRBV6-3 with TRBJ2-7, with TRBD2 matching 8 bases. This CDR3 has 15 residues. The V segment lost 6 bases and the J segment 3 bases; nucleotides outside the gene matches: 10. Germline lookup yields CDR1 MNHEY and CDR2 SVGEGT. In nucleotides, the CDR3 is TGTGCCAGCAGCCAGAAGAAGCGGGGGAGCTACGAGCAGTACTTC. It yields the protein CASSQKKRGSYEQYF.

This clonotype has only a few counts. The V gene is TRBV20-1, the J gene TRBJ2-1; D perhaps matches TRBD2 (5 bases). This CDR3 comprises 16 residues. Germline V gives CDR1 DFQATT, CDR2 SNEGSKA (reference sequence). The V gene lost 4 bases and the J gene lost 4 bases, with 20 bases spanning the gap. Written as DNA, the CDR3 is TGCAGTGCTACCACCACGCCGAGACTACCTTACAATGAGCAGTTCTTC. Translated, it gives CSATTTPRLPYNEQFF.

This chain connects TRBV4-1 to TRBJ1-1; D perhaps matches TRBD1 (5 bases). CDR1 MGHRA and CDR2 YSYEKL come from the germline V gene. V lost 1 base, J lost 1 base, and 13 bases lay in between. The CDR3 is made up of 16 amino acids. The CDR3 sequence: CASSQGLQVTNTEAFF. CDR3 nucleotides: TGCGCCAGCAGCCAAGGACTACAGGTGACGAACACTGAAGCTTTCTTT.

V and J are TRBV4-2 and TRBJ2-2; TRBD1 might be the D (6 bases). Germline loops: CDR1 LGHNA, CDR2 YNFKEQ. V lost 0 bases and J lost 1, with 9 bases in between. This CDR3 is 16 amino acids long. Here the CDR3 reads CASSQDWDMNTGELFF. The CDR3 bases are TGTGCCAGCAGCCAAGATTGGGACATGAACACCGGGGAGCTGTTTTTT.

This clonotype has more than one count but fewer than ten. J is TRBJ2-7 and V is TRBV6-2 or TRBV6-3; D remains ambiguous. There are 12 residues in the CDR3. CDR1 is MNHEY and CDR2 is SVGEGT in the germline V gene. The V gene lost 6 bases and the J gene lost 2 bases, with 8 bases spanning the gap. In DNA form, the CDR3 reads TGTGCCAGCAGCCGTATTACCTACGAGCAGTACTTC. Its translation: CASSRITYEQYF.

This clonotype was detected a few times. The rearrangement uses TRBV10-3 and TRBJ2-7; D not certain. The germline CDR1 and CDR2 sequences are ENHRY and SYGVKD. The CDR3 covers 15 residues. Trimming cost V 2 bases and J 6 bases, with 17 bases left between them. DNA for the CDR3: TGTGCCATCAGTGAGGGAAAGGGTCTTCAAGGCGAGCAGTACTTC. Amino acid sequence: CAISEGKGLQGEQYF.

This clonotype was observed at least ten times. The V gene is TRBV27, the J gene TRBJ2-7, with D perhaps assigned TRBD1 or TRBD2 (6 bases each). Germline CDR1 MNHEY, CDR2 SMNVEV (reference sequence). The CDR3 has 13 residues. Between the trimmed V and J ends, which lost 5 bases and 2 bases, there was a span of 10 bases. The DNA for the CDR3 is TGTGCCAGCAGTAGAGGGGGGCCCTACGAGCAGTACTTC. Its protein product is CASSRGGPYEQYF.

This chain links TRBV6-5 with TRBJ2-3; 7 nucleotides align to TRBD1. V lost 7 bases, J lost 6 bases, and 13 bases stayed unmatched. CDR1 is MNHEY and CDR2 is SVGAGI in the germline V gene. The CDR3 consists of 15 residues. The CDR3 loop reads CASTRDSLAPDTQYF. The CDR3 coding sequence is TGTGCCAGCACCCGGGACAGCCTAGCTCCCGATACGCAGTATTTT.

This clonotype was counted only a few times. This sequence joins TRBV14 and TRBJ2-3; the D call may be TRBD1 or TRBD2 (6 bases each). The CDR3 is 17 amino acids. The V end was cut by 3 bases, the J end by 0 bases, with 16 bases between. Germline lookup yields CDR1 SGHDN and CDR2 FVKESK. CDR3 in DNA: TGTGCCAGCAGCCATATAACAGGGAGGAGAAGCACAGATACGCAGTATTTT. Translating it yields CASSHITGRRSTDTQYF.

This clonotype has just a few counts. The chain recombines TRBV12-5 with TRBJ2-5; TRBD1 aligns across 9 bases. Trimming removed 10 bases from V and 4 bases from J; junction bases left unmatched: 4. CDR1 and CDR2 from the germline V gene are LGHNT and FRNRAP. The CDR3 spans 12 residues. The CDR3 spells CATQDRGETQYF. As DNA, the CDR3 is TGTGCTACCCAGGACAGGGGAGAGACCCAGTACTTC.

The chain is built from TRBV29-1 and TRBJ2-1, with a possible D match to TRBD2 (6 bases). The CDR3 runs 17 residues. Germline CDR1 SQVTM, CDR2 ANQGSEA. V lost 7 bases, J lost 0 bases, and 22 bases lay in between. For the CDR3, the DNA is TGCAGCGCTCTCCCCGGGACTCGCACGAGCTCCTACAATGAGCAGTTCTTC. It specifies CSALPGTRTSSYNEQFF.

CDR3 residues: CASRRTGEDEQFF. CDR3 sequence (DNA): TGTGCCAGCAGGAGGACAGGGGAGGATGAGCAGTTCTTC. The chain links TRBV6-2 or TRBV6-3 to TRBJ2-1; 9 bases align to TRBD1. Trimming cost V 6 bases and J 8 bases; bases outside gene matches: 5. CDR1 and CDR2 (germline): MNHEY, SVGEGT. CDR3 length: 13 amino acids.